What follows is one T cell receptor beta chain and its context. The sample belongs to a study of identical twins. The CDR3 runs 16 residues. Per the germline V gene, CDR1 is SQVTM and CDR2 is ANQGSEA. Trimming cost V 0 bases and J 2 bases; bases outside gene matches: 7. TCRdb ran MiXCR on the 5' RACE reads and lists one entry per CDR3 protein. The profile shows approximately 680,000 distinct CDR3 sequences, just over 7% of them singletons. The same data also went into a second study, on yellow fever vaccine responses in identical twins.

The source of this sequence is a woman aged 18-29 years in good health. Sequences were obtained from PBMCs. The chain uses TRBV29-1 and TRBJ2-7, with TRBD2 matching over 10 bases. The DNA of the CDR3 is TGCAGCGTTGAAGATCGGGCTAGCGGGAGTCCCTACGAGCAGTACTTC. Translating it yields CSVEDRASGSPYEQYF.